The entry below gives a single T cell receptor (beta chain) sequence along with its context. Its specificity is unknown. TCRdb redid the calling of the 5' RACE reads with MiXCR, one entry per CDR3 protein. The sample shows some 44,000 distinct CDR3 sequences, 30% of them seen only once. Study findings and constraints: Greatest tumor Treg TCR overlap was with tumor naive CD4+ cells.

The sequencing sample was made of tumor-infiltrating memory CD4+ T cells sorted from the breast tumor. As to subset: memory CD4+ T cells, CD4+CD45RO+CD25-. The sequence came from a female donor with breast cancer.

The CDR3 here is CATSDPTGIADTQYF. The DNA for the CDR3 is TGTGCCACCAGTGACCCGACAGGTATCGCAGATACGCAGTATTTT. This chain uses TRBV24-1 with TRBJ2-3, with D possibly TRBD1 on 6 matching bases. V was trimmed by 4 bases and J by 4 bases, leaving 14 bases between them. The CDR3 is 15 amino acids. Germline CDR1 and CDR2: KGHDR and SFDVKD.